What follows are 7 T cell receptor beta chains derived from one specimen sequenced in a study of T and B cells in COVID-19 patients. TRB rearrangements were amplified by multiplex PCR with BIOMED2 TRB-A/B primers. Using its own MiXCR run on the multiplex PCR reads, TCRdb lists one record per CDR3 protein. Of 7,700 or so distinct CDR3 sequences listed, about 30% are singletons. From blood, about 250-500 ng of genomic DNA served as TRB template. Specimen: blood. The receptors derive from a human donor with active COVID-19.

Within the sample, this clonotype is medium-sized. V is TRBV13 and J is TRBJ2-5; 12 bases map to TRBD2. Looked up from germline, CDR1 is PRHDT and CDR2 is FYEKMQ (reference sequence). The CDR3 is 16 residues long. With V trimmed by 3 bases and J by 5 bases, 7 bases remained unmatched. CDR3 loop: CASSFPSGGAGETQYF. The CDR3 DNA sequence: TGTGCCAGCAGCTTCCCTAGCGGGGGGGCCGGTGAGACCCAGTACTTC.

The chain couples TRBV10-3 to TRBJ2-1; maybe TRBD2 (7 bases). V lost 7 bases to trimming and J lost 4 bases, with 17 bases between them. CDR1 is ENHRY, CDR2 SYGVKD, per germline. CDR3 size: 15 residues. The CDR3 protein is CAIKNGGGGYNEQFF. CDR3 bases: TGTGCCATCAAGAATGGGGGAGGGGGTTACAATGAGCAGTTCTTC.

This rearrangement joins TRBV10-3 to TRBJ1-2; D is perhaps TRBD1 (5 bases). CDR1 is ENHRY and CDR2 is SYGVKD in the germline V gene. The V and J ends lost 7 bases and 8 bases respectively, with 14 bases between them. This CDR3 region has 12 residues. The CDR3: CAIMGRDYGYTF. DNA of the CDR3: TGTGCCATCATGGGCAGGGATTACGGCTACACCTTC.

In this sample, this clonotype turned up a few times. The CDR3 sequence: CASSLRGVDTQYF. CDR3 DNA sequence: TGTGCCAGCAGCTTAAGAGGCGTAGATACGCAGTATTTT. The genes are TRBV11-1 and TRBJ2-3; D ambiguous. Per germline, CDR1 SGHAT and CDR2 FQDESV (reference sequence). V shed 2 bases and J shed 5 bases, with 8 bases lying between them. This CDR3 contains 13 residues.

The CDR3: CASSEGTGGGYGYTF. CDR3 in DNA: TGTGCCAGCAGTGAGGGGACAGGGGGAGGGTATGGCTACACCTTC. The rearrangement links TRBV6-4 to TRBJ1-2, with 11 nucleotides matching TRBD1. Germline trimming cut 3 bases from V and 5 bases from J; bases unmatched to any gene: 5. Germline values: CDR1 MRHNA, CDR2 SNTAGT. The CDR3 is 15 amino acids.

The rearrangement uses TRBV24-1 and TRBJ2-5; no firm D call. The CDR3 has 12 amino acids. From germline, CDR1 is KGHDR and CDR2 SFDVKD. The V gene lost 2 bases and the J gene lost 4 bases, with 4 bases spanning the gap. CDR3 in amino acids: CATSDYGETQYF. The CDR3 coding sequence is TGTGCCACCAGTGATTACGGAGAGACCCAGTACTTC.

The count of this clonotype is one. V is TRBV13 and J is TRBJ1-2; D gene unclear. CDR1 and CDR2 from the germline V gene are PRHDT and FYEKMQ (reference sequence). V lost 8 bases and J 4 bases, leaving 5 bases between the germline ends. This CDR3 comprises 10 residues. The CDR3: CASSPYGYTF. CDR3 nucleotides: TGTGCCAGCTCCCCCTATGGCTACACCTTC.